Given below is one T cell receptor beta chain in context. The antigen remains undetermined. This table comes from immunoSEQ multiplex PCR, and its TCRdb copy is limited to in-frame clones, with some not included. The data show roughly 150,000 clones, 70% to 90% seen once. The data were taken from a study of cytotoxic CD8 clonotypes in ibrutinib-treated CLL. The overall study: Enrolment comprised about 10 relapsed/refractory and over 14 treatment-naive patients; under 18 were IGHV unmutated. The sample average was about 280,000 productive templates and 85,000 to 100,000 productive rearrangements.

Findings and limits, study-wide: Treatment left the uncommon public clonotypes either contracted or stable in frequency.

CDR1 is SEHNR and CDR2 is FQNEAQ in the germline V gene (reference sequence). V lost 5 bases and J lost 4; bases outside the gene matches: 8. The CDR3 has 15 residues. This chain connects TRBV7-9 to TRBJ2-7; 10 nucleotides agree with TRBD1. The TCR sequence derives from a human donor with chronic lymphocytic leukemia. This material consisted of PBMCs, taken at disease progression, from a patient treated with ibrutinib. The CDR3 spells CASSQLTGGLYEQYF. The CDR3 region has the DNA TGTGCCAGCAGCCAGCTGACAGGGGGCCTGTACGAGCAGTACTTC.